This T cell receptor (beta chain) was captured in a study of cytomegalovirus exposure and HLA in healthy donors. Details on this clone: Its antigen is currently unknown.

Whole-study findings and limits: CMV serostatus was the sole immune exposure data available.

PCR employed 60 Vbeta and 13 Jbeta primers. Generated by immunoSEQ multiplex PCR, the TCRdb table keeps only in-frame clones and is missing some. This sample contains 150,000 to 200,000 clones. This CDR3 has 14 residues. The germline V gene encodes CDR1 SGDLS and CDR2 YYNGEE. V lost 3 bases to trimming and J lost 8 bases; unmatched junction nucleotides: 4. The chain couples TRBV9 to TRBJ1-6; 8 bases match TRBD1. Specimen: PBMCs. This sequence originates from an older woman in good health and CMV-seronegative. In DNA form, the CDR3 reads TGTGCCAGCAGCGAGGGGACAGGTTATTCACCCCTCCACTTT. Protein: CASSEGTGYSPLHF.